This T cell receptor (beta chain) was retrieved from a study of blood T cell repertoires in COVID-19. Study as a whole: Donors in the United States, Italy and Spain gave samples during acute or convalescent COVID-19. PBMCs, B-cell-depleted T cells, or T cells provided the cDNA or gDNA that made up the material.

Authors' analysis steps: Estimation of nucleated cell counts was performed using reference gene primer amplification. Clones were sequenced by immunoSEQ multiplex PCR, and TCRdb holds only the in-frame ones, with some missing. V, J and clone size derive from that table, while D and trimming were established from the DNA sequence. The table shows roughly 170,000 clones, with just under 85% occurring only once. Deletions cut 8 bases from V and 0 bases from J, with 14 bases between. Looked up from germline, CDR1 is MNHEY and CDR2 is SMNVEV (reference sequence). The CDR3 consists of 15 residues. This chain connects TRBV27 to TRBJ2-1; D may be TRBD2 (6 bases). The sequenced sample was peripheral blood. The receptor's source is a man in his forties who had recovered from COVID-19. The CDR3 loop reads CASGGTLISYNEQFF. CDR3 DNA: TGTGCCAGCGGCGGGACCTTGATCTCCTACAATGAGCAGTTCTTC.